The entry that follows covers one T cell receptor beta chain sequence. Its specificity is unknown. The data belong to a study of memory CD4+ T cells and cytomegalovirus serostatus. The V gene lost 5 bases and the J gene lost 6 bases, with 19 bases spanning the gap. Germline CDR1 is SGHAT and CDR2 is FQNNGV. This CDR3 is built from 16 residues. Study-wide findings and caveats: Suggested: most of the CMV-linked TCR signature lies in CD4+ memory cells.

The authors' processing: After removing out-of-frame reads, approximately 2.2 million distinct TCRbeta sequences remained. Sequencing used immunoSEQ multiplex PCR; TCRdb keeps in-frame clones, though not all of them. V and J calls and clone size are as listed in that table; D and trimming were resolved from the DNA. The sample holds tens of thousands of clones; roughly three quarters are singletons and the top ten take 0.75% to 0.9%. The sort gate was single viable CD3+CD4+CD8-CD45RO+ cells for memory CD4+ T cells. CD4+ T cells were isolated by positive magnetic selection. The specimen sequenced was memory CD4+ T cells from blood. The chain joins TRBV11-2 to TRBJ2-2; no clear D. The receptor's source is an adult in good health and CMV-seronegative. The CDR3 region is CASSERMARQSGELFF. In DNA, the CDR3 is TGTGCCAGCAGCGAACGGATGGCCCGCCAATCCGGGGAGCTGTTTTTT.